This TCR beta chain emerged from a study of blood T cell repertoires in COVID-19. Study details: PBMCs, B-cell-depleted T cells, or T cells were the source of the cDNA or gDNA that made up the material.

In the authors' methods: Amplified reference gene primers provided the basis for estimating nucleated cell counts. Measured with immunoSEQ multiplex PCR; TCRdb has only the in-frame clones, and not every one. The V and J calls and clone size come from that table; D and trimming were worked out from the DNA. Of 55,000 to 75,000 clones listed, 87% are singletons. This clone is a singleton in its sample. This CDR3 contains 11 residues. Between the trimmed V and J ends, which lost 2 bases and 7 bases, there was a span of 3 bases. The germline V gene encodes CDR1 SGHRS and CDR2 YFSETQ. The sample taken for sequencing was peripheral blood. This sequence originates from a man aged 50 to 59 with active COVID-19. The chain employs TRBV5-1 and TRBJ1-4; D remains ambiguous. In nucleotides, the CDR3 is TGCGCCAGCAGCTTCGGTGAAAAACTGTTTTTT. Encoded protein: CASSFGEKLFF. The variable domain in full, completed from reference TRBV5-1 and TRBJ1-4, reads KAGVTQTPRYLIKTRGQQVTLSCSPISGHRSVSWYQQTPGQGLQFLFEYFSETQRNKGNFPGRFSGRQFSNSRSEMNVSTLELGDSALYLCASSFGEKLFFGSGTQLSVL.